The sequence of this T cell receptor beta chain was determined in a study of T cell changes during pregnancy in multiple sclerosis. The CDR3 has 14 amino acids. Trimming stripped 2 bases from V and 1 base from J, with 9 bases between. Germline CDR1 SGHRS, CDR2 YFSETQ. Sequencing was performed with immunoSEQ multiplex PCR; in TCRdb, only in-frame clones are kept and a portion is missing. The data hold roughly 32,000 clones, with roughly nine tenths observed a single time. In this sample, this clone turned up a few times. The sequenced sample was CD8+ T cells from peripheral blood mononuclear cells, obtained in the third trimester of pregnancy. J is TRBJ1-1 and V is TRBV5-1, with D possibly TRBD1 on 6 matching bases. The TCR comes from a female donor with multiple sclerosis, enrolled in a pregnancy study. In DNA, the CDR3 is TGCGCCAGCAGCTTCGGACAGCAGAACACTGAAGCTTTCTTT. Its protein product is CASSFGQQNTEAFF.